The source of this T cell receptor (beta chain) is a study of T-cell memory formation after mild COVID-19. CDR3 length: 16 residues. Germline values: CDR1 SGHTA, CDR2 FQGTGA. V gave up 5 bases and J gave up 5 bases, with 21 bases separating them. TCRdb reprocessed the 5' RACE reads with MiXCR, giving one entry per CDR3 protein. The table lists about 400,000 distinct CDR3 sequences, less than 25% of them singletons, with 10% to 15% in the top ten. Broader study findings: Among CD4+ contracting clones, most were CM and EM, and CD8+ ones EMRA.

Worth noting for this clonotype: Its antigen is as yet unknown.

The receptor was derived from an adult woman who had mild COVID-19 (a few samples of this study predate the infection). Cell type and time point are not known. The V call is TRBV7-3, the J call TRBJ1-1; no firm D call. Sequencing used PBMCs or a T cell subset sorted from them (not recorded which). The CDR3 loop is CASSPARVKSRTEAFF. In DNA, the CDR3 is TGTGCCAGCAGCCCCGCCCGGGTGAAAAGTAGGACTGAAGCTTTCTTT.